This record concerns one TCR beta chain sequence. The data are from a study of blood T cell repertoires in COVID-19. Across the whole study: Material from acute and convalescent COVID-19 was sourced from the United States, Italy and Spain. T cells, B-cell-depleted T cells, or PBMCs provided the cDNA or gDNA that served as material.

Participants spanned ages roughly 18 to 95 years and resided in 20 to 30 US areas. Methods used by the authors: Quantification of nucleated cells was approximated via reference gene primer amplification. TCRdb's table, derived via immunoSEQ multiplex PCR, lists solely in-frame clones and lacks some. The D gene and trimming were derived from the DNA, and the V and J assignments and clone size from that table. The repertoire holds a few hundred thousand clones, with approximately 85% as singletons. The source material was PBMCs or T cells enriched from blood (not recorded which). This TCR came from a woman between 50 and 59 years old who had been exposed to COVID-19.

CDR3 region: CASSQRTNPNEQFF. The CDR3 DNA reads as TGTGCCAGCAGCCAAAGGACTAACCCCAATGAGCAGTTCTTC. The J gene is TRBJ2-1, the V gene TRBV3-1 (or the pseudogene TRBV3-2), with D maybe TRBD2 (6 bases). V shed 2 bases and J shed 6 bases, with 11 bases lying between them. CDR1 is LGHDT and CDR2 is YNNKEL in the germline V gene (reference sequence). There are 14 residues in the CDR3.